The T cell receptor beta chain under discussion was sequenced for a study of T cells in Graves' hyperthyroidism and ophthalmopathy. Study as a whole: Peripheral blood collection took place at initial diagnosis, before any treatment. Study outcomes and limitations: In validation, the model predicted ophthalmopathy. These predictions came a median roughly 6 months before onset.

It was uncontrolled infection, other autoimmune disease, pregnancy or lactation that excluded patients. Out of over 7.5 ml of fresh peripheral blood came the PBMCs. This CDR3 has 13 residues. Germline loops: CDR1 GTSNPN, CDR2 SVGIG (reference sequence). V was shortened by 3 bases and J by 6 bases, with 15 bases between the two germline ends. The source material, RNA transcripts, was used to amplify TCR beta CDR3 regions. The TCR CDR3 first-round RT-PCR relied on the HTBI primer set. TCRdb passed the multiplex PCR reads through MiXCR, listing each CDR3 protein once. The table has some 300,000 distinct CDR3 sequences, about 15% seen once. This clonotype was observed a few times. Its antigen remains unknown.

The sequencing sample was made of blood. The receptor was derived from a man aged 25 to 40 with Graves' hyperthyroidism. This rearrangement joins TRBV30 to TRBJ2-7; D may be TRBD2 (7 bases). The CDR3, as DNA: TGTGCCTGGAGCAACCGGGGGGCGTTCGAGCAGTACTTC. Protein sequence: CAWSNRGAFEQYF.